One and the same sample provided the 2 T cell receptor beta chains below, sequenced in a study of CD8 T cells in ankylosing spondylitis. General observations from the study: Within ankylosing spondylitis blood, a TCR beta motif made up of eight or nine highly homologous variants appeared to be characteristic.

Antigens of these TCRs are unknown. TCRdb reanalysed the 5' RACE reads using MiXCR and keeps one entry per CDR3 protein. This table holds fewer than 400,000 distinct CDR3 sequences, 20% to 25% found once. Sequencing input: blood, either unsorted or a sorted T cell fraction (not recorded which). The receptors derive from a male donor with ankylosing spondylitis.

This clonotype was seen more than once but under ten times. The rearrangement joins TRBV7-2 to TRBJ2-7, with TRBD2 as a possible D gene (6 bases). The V gene's germline CDR1 is SGHTA and CDR2 FQGNSA. CDR3 size: 14 residues. V lost 2 bases and J lost 2, with 10 bases in between. The CDR3 region is CASSLIGGTYEQYF. The CDR3 nucleotides are TGTGCCAGCAGCTTAATAGGAGGGACCTACGAGCAGTACTTC.

At least ten counts were recorded for this clonotype. The chain employs TRBV5-1 and TRBJ2-3; unclear D gene. The CDR3 covers 11 residues. Germline lookup yields CDR1 SGHRS and CDR2 YFSETQ. V was trimmed by 1 base and J by 7 bases, leaving 4 bases between them. In DNA form, the CDR3 reads TGCGCCAGCAGCTTGAGGAATACGCAGTATTTT. As protein: CASSLRNTQYF.